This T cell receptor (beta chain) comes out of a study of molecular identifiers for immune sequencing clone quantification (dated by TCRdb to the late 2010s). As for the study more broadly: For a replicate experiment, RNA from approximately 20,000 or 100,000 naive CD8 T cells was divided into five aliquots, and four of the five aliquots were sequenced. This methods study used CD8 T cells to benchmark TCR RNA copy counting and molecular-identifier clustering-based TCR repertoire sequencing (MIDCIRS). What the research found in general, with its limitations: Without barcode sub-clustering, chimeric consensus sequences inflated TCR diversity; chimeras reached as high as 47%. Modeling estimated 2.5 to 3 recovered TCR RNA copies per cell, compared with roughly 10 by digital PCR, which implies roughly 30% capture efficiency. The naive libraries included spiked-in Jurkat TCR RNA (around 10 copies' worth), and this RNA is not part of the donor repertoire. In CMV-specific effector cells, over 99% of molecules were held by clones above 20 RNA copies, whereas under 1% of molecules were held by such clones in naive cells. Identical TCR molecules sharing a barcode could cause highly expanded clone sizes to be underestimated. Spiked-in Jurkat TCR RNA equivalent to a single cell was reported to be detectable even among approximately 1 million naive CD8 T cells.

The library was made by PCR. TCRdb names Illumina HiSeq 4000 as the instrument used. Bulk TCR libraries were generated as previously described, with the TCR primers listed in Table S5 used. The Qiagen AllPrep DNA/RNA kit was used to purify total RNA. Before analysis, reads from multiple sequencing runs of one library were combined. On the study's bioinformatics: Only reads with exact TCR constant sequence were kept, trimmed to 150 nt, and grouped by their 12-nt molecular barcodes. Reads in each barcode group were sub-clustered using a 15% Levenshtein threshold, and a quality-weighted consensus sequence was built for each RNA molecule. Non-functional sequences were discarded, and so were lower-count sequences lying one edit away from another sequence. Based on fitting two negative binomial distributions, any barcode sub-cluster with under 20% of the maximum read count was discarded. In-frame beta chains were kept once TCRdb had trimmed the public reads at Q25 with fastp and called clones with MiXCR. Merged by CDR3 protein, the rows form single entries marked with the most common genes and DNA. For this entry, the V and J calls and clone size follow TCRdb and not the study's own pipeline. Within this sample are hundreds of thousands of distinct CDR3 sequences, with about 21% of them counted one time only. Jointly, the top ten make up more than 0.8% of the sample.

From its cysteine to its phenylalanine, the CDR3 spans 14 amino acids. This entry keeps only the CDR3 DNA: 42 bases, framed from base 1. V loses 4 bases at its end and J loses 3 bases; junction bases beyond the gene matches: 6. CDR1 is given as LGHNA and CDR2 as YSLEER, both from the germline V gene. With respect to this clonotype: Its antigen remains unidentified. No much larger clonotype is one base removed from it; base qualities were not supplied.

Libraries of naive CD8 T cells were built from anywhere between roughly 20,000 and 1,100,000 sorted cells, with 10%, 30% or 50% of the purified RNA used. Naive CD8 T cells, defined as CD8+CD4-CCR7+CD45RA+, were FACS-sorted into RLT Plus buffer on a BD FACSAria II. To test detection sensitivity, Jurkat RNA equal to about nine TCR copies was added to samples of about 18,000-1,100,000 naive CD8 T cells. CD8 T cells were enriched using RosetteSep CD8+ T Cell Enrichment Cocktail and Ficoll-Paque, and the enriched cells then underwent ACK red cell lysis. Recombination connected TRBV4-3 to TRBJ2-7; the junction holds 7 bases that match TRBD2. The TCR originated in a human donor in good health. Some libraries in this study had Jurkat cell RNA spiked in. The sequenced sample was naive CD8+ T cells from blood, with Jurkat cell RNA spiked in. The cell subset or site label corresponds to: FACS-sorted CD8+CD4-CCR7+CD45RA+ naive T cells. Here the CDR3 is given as CASSPGAGDYEQYF. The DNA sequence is TGCGCCAGCAGCCCCGGGGCGGGAGACTACGAGCAGTACTTC.